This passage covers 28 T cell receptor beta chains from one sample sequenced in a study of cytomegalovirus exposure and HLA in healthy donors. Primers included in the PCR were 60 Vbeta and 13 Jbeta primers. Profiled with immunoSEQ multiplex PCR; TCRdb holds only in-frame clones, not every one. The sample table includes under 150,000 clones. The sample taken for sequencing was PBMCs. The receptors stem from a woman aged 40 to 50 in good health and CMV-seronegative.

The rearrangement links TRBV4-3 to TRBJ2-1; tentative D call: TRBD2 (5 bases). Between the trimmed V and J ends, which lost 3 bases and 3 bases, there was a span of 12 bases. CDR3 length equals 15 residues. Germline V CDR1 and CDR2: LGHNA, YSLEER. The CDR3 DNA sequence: TGCGCCAGCAGCCAGGGCGCAGCGGTCTACAATGAGCAGTTCTTC. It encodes CASSQGAAVYNEQFF.

The chain's CDR3 is CASSPDRAVEQYF. The CDR3 DNA reads as TGTGCCAGCTCACCGGACAGGGCCGTTGAGCAGTACTTC. This chain connects TRBV18 to TRBJ2-7; 8 nucleotides match TRBD1. In germline, CDR1 is KGHSH, CDR2 LQKENI. The junction had 5 bases not matched to a gene; V was cut back by 3 bases and J by 7 bases. This CDR3 has 13 residues. Variable domain in full (rest from reference TRBV18 and TRBJ2-7): NAGVMQNPRHLVRRRGQEARLRCSPMKGHSHVYWYRQLPEEGLKFMVYLQKENIIDESGMPKERFSAEFPKEGPSILRIQQVVRGDSAAYFCASSPDRAVEQYFGPGTRLTVT.

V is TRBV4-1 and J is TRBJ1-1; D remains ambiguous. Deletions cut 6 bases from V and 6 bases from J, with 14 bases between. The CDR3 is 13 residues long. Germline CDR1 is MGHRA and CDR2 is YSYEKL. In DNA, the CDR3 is TGCGCCAGCAGACCCCCCGGAGGACCTGAAGCTTTCTTT. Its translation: CASRPPGGPEAFF.

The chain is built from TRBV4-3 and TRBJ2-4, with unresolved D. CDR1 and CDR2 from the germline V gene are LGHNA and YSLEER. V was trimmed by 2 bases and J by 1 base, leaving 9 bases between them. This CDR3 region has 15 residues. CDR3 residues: CASSQNGLAKNIQYF. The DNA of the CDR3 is TGCGCCAGCAGCCAAAACGGGTTGGCCAAAAACATTCAGTACTTC.

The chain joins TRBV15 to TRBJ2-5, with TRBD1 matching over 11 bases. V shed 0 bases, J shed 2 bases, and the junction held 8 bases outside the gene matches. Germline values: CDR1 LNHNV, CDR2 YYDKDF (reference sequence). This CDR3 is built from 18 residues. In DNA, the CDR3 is TGTGCCACCAGCAGAGAGATAGGGACAGGGGGATTTCAAGAGACCCAGTACTTC. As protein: CATSREIGTGGFQETQYF.

The CDR3 sequence is CASSQGLTDTQYF. The DNA for the CDR3 is TGTGCCAGCAGTCAGGGACTAACCGATACGCAGTATTTT. V usage is TRBV28 and J usage is TRBJ2-3; 7 nucleotides match TRBD2. V lost 5 bases to trimming and J lost 6 bases; unmatched junction nucleotides: 5. The CDR3 loop spans 13 amino acids. The germline V gene has CDR1 MDHEN and CDR2 SYDVKM.

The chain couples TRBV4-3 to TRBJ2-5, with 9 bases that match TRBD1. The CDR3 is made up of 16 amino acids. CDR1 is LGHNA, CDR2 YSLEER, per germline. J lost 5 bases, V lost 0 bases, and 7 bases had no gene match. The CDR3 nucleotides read TGCGCCAGCAGCCAAGATTGGGCACAGGGGGCCGAGACCCAGTACTTC. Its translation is CASSQDWAQGAETQYF.

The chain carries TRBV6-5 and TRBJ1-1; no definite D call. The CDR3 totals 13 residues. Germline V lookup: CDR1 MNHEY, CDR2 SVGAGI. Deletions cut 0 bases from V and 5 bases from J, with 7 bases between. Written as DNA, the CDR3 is TGTGCCAGCAGTTACTCCAGGAAGACTGAAGCTTTCTTT. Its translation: CASSYSRKTEAFF.

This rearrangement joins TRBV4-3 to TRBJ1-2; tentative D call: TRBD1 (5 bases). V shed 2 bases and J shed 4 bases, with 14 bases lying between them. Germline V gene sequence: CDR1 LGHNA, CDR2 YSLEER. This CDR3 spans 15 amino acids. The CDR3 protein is CASSQQAGGSYGYTF. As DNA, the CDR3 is TGCGCCAGCAGCCAACAGGCGGGGGGTAGCTATGGCTACACCTTC.

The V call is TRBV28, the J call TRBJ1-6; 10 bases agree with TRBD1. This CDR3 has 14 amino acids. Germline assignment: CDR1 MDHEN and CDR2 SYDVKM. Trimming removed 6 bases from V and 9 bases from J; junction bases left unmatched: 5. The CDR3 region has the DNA TGTGCCAGCAGCTTGACAGGGGGCACTTCACCCCTCCACTTT. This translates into CASSLTGGTSPLHF.

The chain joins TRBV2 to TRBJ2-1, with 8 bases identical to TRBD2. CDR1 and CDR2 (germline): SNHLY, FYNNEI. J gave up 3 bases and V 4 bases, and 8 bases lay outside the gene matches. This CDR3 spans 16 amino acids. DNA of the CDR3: TGTGCCAGCAGTGTAGGCGGGACTAGAGGCTACAATGAGCAGTTCTTC. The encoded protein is CASSVGGTRGYNEQFF.

The CDR3 nucleotides read TGTGCCAGCAGCTTGATAGGGGGCGATGAAGCTTTCTTT. Residues: CASSLIGGDEAFF. The rearrangement links TRBV5-5 to TRBJ1-1, with 7 bases matching TRBD1. J was trimmed by 7 bases and V by 1 base; bases with no gene match: 4. Germline assignment: CDR1 SGHKS and CDR2 YYEKEE (reference sequence). CDR3 length: 13 residues.

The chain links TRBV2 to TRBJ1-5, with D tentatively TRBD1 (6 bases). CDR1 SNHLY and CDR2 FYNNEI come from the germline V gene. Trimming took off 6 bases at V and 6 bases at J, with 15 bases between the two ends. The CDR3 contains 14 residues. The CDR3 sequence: CASRFVGAGQPQHF. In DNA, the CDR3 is TGTGCCAGCAGATTTGTGGGGGCTGGTCAGCCCCAGCATTTT.

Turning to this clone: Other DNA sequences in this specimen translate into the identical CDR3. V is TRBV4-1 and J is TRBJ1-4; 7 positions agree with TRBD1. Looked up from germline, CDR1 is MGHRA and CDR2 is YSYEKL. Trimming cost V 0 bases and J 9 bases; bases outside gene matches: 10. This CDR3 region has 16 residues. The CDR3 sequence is CASSQDKPTRGQKLFF. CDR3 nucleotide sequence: TGCGCCAGCAGCCAAGATAAACCGACTAGGGGGCAAAAACTGTTTTTT.

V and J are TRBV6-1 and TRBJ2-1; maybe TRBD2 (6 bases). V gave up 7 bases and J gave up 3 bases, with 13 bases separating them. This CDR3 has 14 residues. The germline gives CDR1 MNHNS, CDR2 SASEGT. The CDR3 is CASNQGEVYNEQFF. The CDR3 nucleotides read TGTGCCAGCAACCAAGGGGAGGTCTACAATGAGCAGTTCTTC.

CDR3 nucleotide sequence: TGTGCCAGCAGCCGACAAGTCTCTGGAAACACCATATATTTT. Amino acid sequence: CASSRQVSGNTIYF. The V and J genes are TRBV7-2 and TRBJ1-3; D unclear. V shed 5 bases and J shed 0 bases, with 8 bases lying between them. Per the germline V gene, CDR1 is SGHTA and CDR2 is FQGNSA. There are 14 residues in the CDR3.

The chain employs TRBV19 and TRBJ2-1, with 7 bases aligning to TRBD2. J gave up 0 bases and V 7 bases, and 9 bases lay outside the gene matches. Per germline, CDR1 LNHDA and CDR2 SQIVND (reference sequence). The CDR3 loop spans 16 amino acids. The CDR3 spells CASTPAGLSSYNEQFF. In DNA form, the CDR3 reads TGTGCCAGTACCCCAGCGGGGCTGTCCTCCTACAATGAGCAGTTCTTC.

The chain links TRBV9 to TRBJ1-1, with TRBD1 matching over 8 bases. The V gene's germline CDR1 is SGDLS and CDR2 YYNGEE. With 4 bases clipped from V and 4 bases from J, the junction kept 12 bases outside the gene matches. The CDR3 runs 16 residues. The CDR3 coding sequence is TGTGCCAGCAGCCCACGGACAGGGCCAATCGGCACTGAAGCTTTCTTT. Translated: CASSPRTGPIGTEAFF.

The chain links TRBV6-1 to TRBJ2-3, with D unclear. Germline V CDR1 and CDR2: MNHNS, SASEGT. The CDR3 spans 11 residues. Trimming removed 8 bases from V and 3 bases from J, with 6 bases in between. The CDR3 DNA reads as TGTGCCAGCGCGACTACAGATACGCAGTATTTT. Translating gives CASATTDTQYF.

The CDR3 region is CSSGQGNTIYF. CDR3 sequence (DNA): TGCAGCTCGGGACAGGGAAACACCATATATTTT. The V call is TRBV29-1, the J call TRBJ1-3, with 7 bases identical to TRBD1. The CDR3 has 11 residues. The germline CDR1 and CDR2 sequences are SQVTM and ANQGSEA. V lost 8 bases, J lost 4 bases, and 2 bases stayed unmatched.

This CDR3 reads CASSQNWAGKGELFF. In DNA, the CDR3 is TGCGCCAGCAGCCAAAATTGGGCAGGGAAGGGGGAGCTGTTTTTT. This chain uses TRBV4-3 with TRBJ2-2; weak D call: TRBD1 (5 bases). Germline V gene data show CDR1 as LGHNA and CDR2 as YSLEER. Trimming took 2 bases from V and 8 from J, leaving 15 bases between them. The length of the CDR3 is 15 residues.

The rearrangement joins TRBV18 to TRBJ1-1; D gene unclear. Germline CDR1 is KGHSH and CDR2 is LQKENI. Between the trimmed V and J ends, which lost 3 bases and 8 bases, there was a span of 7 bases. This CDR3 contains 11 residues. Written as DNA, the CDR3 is TGTGCCAGCTCACCCCAGCGGGAAGCTTTCTTT. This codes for CASSPQREAFF. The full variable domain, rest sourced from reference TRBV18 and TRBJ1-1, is NAGVMQNPRHLVRRRGQEARLRCSPMKGHSHVYWYRQLPEEGLKFMVYLQKENIIDESGMPKERFSAEFPKEGPSILRIQQVVRGDSAAYFCASSPQREAFFGQGTRLTVV.

CDR3 protein: CASSRGDRGEKLFF. Written as DNA, the CDR3 is TGTGCCAGCAGCAGGGGGGACAGGGGCGAAAAACTGTTTTTT. This chain connects TRBV7-9 to TRBJ1-4; 10 bases match TRBD1. The V gene's germline CDR1 is SEHNR and CDR2 FQNEAQ (reference sequence). The CDR3 sequence is 14 residues long. V was pared by 5 bases and J by 8 bases, with 5 bases of the junction left unmatched.

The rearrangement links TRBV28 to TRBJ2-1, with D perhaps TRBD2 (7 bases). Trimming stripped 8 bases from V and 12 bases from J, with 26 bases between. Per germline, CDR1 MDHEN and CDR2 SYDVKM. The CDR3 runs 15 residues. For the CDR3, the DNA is TGTGCCAGCGAGGGGGGAGGGACGGGAATTACCGGGCAGTTCTTC. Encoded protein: CASEGGGTGITGQFF.

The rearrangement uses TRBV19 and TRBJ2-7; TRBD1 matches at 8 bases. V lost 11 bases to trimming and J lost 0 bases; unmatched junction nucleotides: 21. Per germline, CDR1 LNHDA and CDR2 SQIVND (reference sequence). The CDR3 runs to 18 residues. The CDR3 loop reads CAPSMGQDPHRSSYEQYV. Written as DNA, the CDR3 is TGTGCCCCATCGATGGGACAGGATCCGCATCGAAGCTCCTACGAGCAGTACGTC.

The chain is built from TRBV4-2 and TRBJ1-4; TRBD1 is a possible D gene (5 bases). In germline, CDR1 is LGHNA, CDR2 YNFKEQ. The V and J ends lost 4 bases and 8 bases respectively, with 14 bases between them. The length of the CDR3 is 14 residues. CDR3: CASSRSGGAEKLFF. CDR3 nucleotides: TGTGCCAGCAGCCGATCGGGAGGGGCGGAAAAACTGTTTTTT.

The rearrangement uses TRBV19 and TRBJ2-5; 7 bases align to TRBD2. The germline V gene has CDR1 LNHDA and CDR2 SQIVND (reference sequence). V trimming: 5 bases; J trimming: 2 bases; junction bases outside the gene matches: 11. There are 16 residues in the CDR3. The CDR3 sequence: CASSLYSGRLQETQYF. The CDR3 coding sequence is TGTGCCAGTAGTTTATATAGCGGGCGACTGCAAGAGACCCAGTACTTC.

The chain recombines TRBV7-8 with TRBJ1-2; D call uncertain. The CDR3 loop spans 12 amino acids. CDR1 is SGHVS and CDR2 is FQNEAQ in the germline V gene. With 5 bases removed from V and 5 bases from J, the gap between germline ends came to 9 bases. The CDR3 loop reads CASSPSGYGYTF. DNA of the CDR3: TGTGCCAGCAGCCCGTCAGGTTATGGCTACACCTTC.